The 14 T cell receptor beta chains reported below all come from one sample, sequenced in a study of Graves' ophthalmopathy and Graves' hyperthyroidism. RNA transcripts yielded amplified TCR beta CDR3 regions. RT-PCR was first run with HTBI primers, then multiplex PCR in a second round. MiXCR was run by TCRdb on the multiplex PCR reads, yielding one entry per CDR3 protein. Of 600,000 to 650,000 distinct CDR3 sequences listed, 22% are singletons. The sample taken for sequencing was peripheral blood. The origin of the receptors is a woman aged 18 to 35 with stable Graves' hyperthyroidism. Some clones in this sample may be carry-over from other donors' samples.

V usage is TRBV28 and J usage is TRBJ1-1; no reliable D call. The CDR3 spans 14 residues. Looked up from germline, CDR1 is MDHEN and CDR2 is SYDVKM. V lost 4 bases to trimming and J lost 1 base, with 10 bases between them. The CDR3 DNA follows: TGTGCCAGCAGTTCTCTTCGAGGGAACACTGAAGCTTTCTTT. Translated, it gives CASSSLRGNTEAFF.

The table lists this clonotype with many counts. The chain combines TRBV7-9 with TRBJ2-7; the match to TRBD2 covers 11 bases. The junction had 5 bases not matched to a gene; V was cut back by 1 base and J by 6 bases. The CDR3 is 15 amino acids. Germline lookup yields CDR1 SEHNR and CDR2 FQNEAQ (reference sequence). This chain's CDR3 is CASSLVSLAGGEQYF. CDR3 nucleotide sequence: TGTGCCAGCAGCTTAGTGAGCCTAGCGGGGGGCGAGCAGTACTTC.

This clonotype was detected ten times or more. The rearrangement links TRBV11-2 to TRBJ2-7, with TRBD2 matching 10 bases. V shed 1 base, J shed 2 bases, and the junction held 5 bases outside the gene matches. Germline V gene lookup returns CDR1 SGHAT and CDR2 FQNNGV. The CDR3 spans 16 residues. The CDR3 sequence is CASSLGLLAGAYEQYF. The CDR3 nucleotides read TGTGCCAGCAGCTTAGGCCTTCTAGCGGGGGCCTACGAGCAGTACTTC.

This clonotype was seen repeatedly, ten times or more. The chain carries TRBV4-2 and TRBJ1-5, with 9 bases identical to TRBD1. The CDR3 runs 22 residues. Germline lookup yields CDR1 LGHNA and CDR2 YNFKEQ. The V and J ends lost 4 bases and 2 bases, in that order; junction bases with no gene match: 24. The CDR3 region has the DNA TGTGCCAGCAGCCGAGCCGACCATACGAAGGGACAGGGAGGGTGTGGCAATCAGCCCCAGCATTTT. Its protein is CASSRADHTKGQGGCGNQPQHF.

The chain combines TRBV2 with TRBJ2-5; no clear D gene. V was clipped by 6 bases and J by 7 bases, with 18 bases between them. Per germline, CDR1 SNHLY and CDR2 FYNNEI. The CDR3 has 14 amino acids. The CDR3 nucleotides are TGTGCCAGCAGGCGAATCTACGCGAGAGCGACCCAGTACTTC. This gives the protein CASRRIYARATQYF.

This clonotype was counted ten times or more. The chain combines TRBV7-9 with TRBJ2-7; 8 bases fit TRBD1. V lost 5 bases to trimming and J lost 3 bases; unmatched junction nucleotides: 3. Germline V gene data show CDR1 as SEHNR and CDR2 as FQNEAQ (reference sequence). The CDR3 extends over 13 amino acids. The chain's CDR3 is CASSITGGYEQYF. The CDR3 region has the DNA TGTGCCAGCAGCATTACAGGGGGCTACGAGCAGTACTTC.

This clonotype appeared a few times. The chain has TRBV20-1 and TRBJ2-2; the D gene is possibly TRBD2 (5 bases). The CDR3 extends over 17 amino acids. Germline values: CDR1 DFQATT, CDR2 SNEGSKA (reference sequence). V gave up 3 bases and J gave up 6 bases, with 23 bases separating them. The CDR3 sequence is CSASSSAGGLVSGELFF. CDR3 DNA: TGCAGTGCTAGTAGTTCCGCGGGCGGGTTGGTATCCGGGGAGCTGTTTTTT.

In this sample, this clonotype turned up a few times. The V gene is TRBV7-2, the J gene TRBJ1-6; D uncertain. CDR1 and CDR2 from the germline V gene are SGHTA and FQGNSA. V lost 2 bases and J 8 bases, leaving 16 bases between the germline ends. The CDR3 runs 16 residues. The CDR3 region is CASSLSSRDTHSPLHF. The CDR3 DNA follows: TGTGCCAGCAGCTTAAGTTCCCGGGATACACATTCACCCCTCCACTTT.

This clonotype was counted many times. CDR3 DNA: TGCAGTGCTAGAGAGCCGAGACAGGGTATAACGGCTTTCTTT. This encodes CSAREPRQGITAFF. The chain carries TRBV20-1 and TRBJ1-1, with 7 bases fitting TRBD1. Per germline, CDR1 DFQATT and CDR2 SNEGSKA (reference sequence). This CDR3 is 14 amino acids long. V was pared by 0 bases and J by 11 bases, with 12 bases of the junction left unmatched.

This clonotype was detected a few times. The CDR3 DNA sequence: TGTGCCAGTAGTATAGGACAGGATCAGCCCCAGCATTTT. The encoded protein is CASSIGQDQPQHF. This sequence joins TRBV19 and TRBJ1-5, with a tentative D call TRBD1 (6 bases). Germline assignment: CDR1 LNHDA and CDR2 SQIVND (reference sequence). This CDR3 is built from 13 residues. The ends were cut back, 1 base at V and 5 bases at J, with 6 bases in the middle.

V usage is TRBV30 and J usage is TRBJ1-2; D is ambiguous. There are 13 residues in the CDR3. Trimming removed 4 bases at V and 7 bases at J, with 16 bases between. Looked up from germline, CDR1 is GTSNPN and CDR2 is SVGIG (reference sequence). CDR3 amino acids: CAWIFGEEGGYTF. The CDR3 DNA follows: TGTGCCTGGATTTTCGGGGAGGAGGGTGGCTACACCTTC.

This clonotype showed up just a few times. A much larger clone differs by one base, so this may be a read error. The chain carries TRBV30 and TRBJ1-2, with D unclear. The CDR3 consists of 13 residues. Germline V CDR1 and CDR2: GTSNPN, SVGIG (reference sequence). The CDR3 DNA follows: TGTGCCTGGAGTGTACGGACTAACCATGGCTACACCTTC. It codes for CAWSVRTNHGYTF.

This clonotype was counted ten times or more. This chain connects TRBV7-9 to TRBJ1-1; D is unresolved. The germline CDR1 and CDR2 sequences are SEHNR and FQNEAQ (reference sequence). The CDR3 runs 13 residues. Trimming stripped 2 bases from V and 6 bases from J, with 10 bases between. CDR3 DNA: TGTGCCAGCAGCTTACTCCCCCAGCCTGAAGCTTTCTTT. Its protein is CASSLLPQPEAFF.

The V call is TRBV3-1, the J call TRBJ1-1; a weak D match, TRBD1 (5 bases). CDR1 and CDR2 (germline): LGHDT, YNNKEL (reference sequence). Trimming took off 4 bases at V and 5 bases at J, with 11 bases between the two ends. The CDR3 extends over 13 amino acids. Written as DNA, the CDR3 is TGTGCCAGCAGCCCGGGAGGGGATACTGAAGCTTTCTTT. It translates to CASSPGGDTEAFF. The full variable domain, completed using reference TRBV3-1 and TRBJ1-1, is DTAVSQTPKYLVTQMGNDKSIKCEQNLGHDTMYWYKQDSKKFLKIMFSYNNKELIINETVPNRFSPKSPDKAHLNLHINSLELGDSAVYFCASSPGGDTEAFFGQGTRLTVV.